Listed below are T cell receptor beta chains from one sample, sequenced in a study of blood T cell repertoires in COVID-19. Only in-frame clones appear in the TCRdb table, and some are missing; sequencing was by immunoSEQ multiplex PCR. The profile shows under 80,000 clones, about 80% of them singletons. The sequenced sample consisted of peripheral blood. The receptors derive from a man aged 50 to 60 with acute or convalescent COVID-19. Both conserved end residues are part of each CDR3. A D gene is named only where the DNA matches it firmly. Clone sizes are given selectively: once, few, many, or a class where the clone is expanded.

CDR3 DNA: TGTGCCAGCAGCTTAGAGGCGGTACTCCTCCACTCTTATAATTCACCCCTCCACTTT
CDR3 protein: CASSLEAVLLHSYNSPLHF
J gene: TRBJ1-6
V gene: TRBV11-2
clone size: few
CDR3 length: 19
D gene: -

CDR3 DNA: TGTGCCAGCAGTTTTCGGTCCTCCGGCACCGGGGAGCTGTTTTTT
CDR3 protein: CASSFRSSGTGELFF
J gene: TRBJ2-2
V gene: TRBV28
clone size: -
CDR3 length: 15
D gene: -

CDR3 DNA: TGTGCCAGCAGACCCAACGACAGGGGGCGTCCAGAGACCCAGTACTTC
CDR3 protein: CASRPNDRGRPETQYF
J gene: TRBJ2-5
V gene: TRBV28
clone size: once
CDR3 length: 16
D gene: TRBD1

CDR3 DNA: TGTGCCATCACCTCCGGGACAGGGACTGCTGAAGCTTTCTTT
CDR3 protein: CAITSGTGTAEAFF
J gene: TRBJ1-1
V gene: TRBV10-3
clone size: -
CDR3 length: 14
D gene: TRBD1

CDR3 DNA: TGTGCCAGCAGTTACTCGAGGGCGGACTATTCACCCCTCCACTTT
CDR3 protein: CASSYSRADYSPLHF
J gene: TRBJ1-6
V gene: TRBV6-5
clone size: -
CDR3 length: 15
D gene: -

CDR3 DNA: TGTGCCAGCAGTTACTACTCAGGACTAAACACTGAAGCTTTCTTT
CDR3 protein: CASSYYSGLNTEAFF
J gene: TRBJ1-1
V gene: TRBV6-5
clone size: -
CDR3 length: 15
D gene: -

CDR3 DNA: TGCGCCAGCACCCGAGAGGGGGGTGAGCAGTTCTTC
CDR3 protein: CASTREGGEQFF
J gene: TRBJ2-1
V gene: TRBV4-1
clone size: once
CDR3 length: 12
D gene: -

CDR3 DNA: TGCGCCAGCAGCCCAGGGACAGGGAAAGGCTACGAGCAGTACTTC
CDR3 protein: CASSPGTGKGYEQYF
J gene: TRBJ2-7
V gene: TRBV4-3
clone size: -
CDR3 length: 15
D gene: TRBD1

CDR3 DNA: TGTGCCAGCAGCCAAGAATCGGGCAGGGGGTTAAATAGCTACACCTTC
CDR3 protein: CASSQESGRGLNSYTF
J gene: TRBJ1-2
V gene: TRBV3-1/TRBV3-2
clone size: -
CDR3 length: 16
D gene: TRBD1

CDR3 DNA: TGCGCCAGCAGCTTGGCAGGGGCGCTATACAATGAGCAGTTCTTC
CDR3 protein: CASSLAGALYNEQFF
J gene: TRBJ2-1
V gene: TRBV5-1
clone size: once
CDR3 length: 15
D gene: -

CDR3 DNA: TGTGCCAGCAGTTACTCGCGGGTGATGGACAATGAGCAGTTCTTC
CDR3 protein: CASSYSRVMDNEQFF
J gene: TRBJ2-1
V gene: TRBV6-2/TRBV6-3
clone size: -
CDR3 length: 15
D gene: -

CDR3 DNA: TGTGCCACCAGCAGAGATCAGGGAGATACGCAGTATTTT
CDR3 protein: CATSRDQGDTQYF
J gene: TRBJ2-3
V gene: TRBV15
clone size: -
CDR3 length: 13
D gene: -

CDR3 DNA: TGTGCCAGTAGTAAAGGGATGGGGAGAACAGATACGCAGTATTTT
CDR3 protein: CASSKGMGRTDTQYF
J gene: TRBJ2-3
V gene: TRBV19
clone size: -
CDR3 length: 15
D gene: -

CDR3 DNA: TGCGCCAGCAGCTTGGAGGGCGGGAGGTCCGGGGAGCTGTTTTTT
CDR3 protein: CASSLEGGRSGELFF
J gene: TRBJ2-2
V gene: TRBV5-1
clone size: -
CDR3 length: 15
D gene: TRBD2

CDR3 DNA: TGCGCCAGCAGTGAGTATAGGGGTCCCCTCTACTACGAGCAGTACTTC
CDR3 protein: CASSEYRGPLYYEQYF
J gene: TRBJ2-7
V gene: TRBV10-2
clone size: -
CDR3 length: 16
D gene: -

CDR3 DNA: TGTGCCAGCAGCACCGACTTGTATGGCTACACCTTC
CDR3 protein: CASSTDLYGYTF
J gene: TRBJ1-2
V gene: TRBV5-5
clone size: -
CDR3 length: 12
D gene: -

CDR3 DNA: TGTGCCAGCAGCGTAACTAGCGGGAGGTCGAACACAGATACGCAGTATTTT
CDR3 protein: CASSVTSGRSNTDTQYF
J gene: TRBJ2-3
V gene: TRBV9
clone size: -
CDR3 length: 17
D gene: TRBD2

CDR3 DNA: TGTGCCAGCAGCCAAGATACAGCCCGAAACACCATATATTTT
CDR3 protein: CASSQDTARNTIYF
J gene: TRBJ1-3
V gene: TRBV3-1/TRBV3-2
clone size: -
CDR3 length: 14
D gene: -

CDR3 DNA: TGCGCCAGCAGCCTCGGACAGGGGCCATCCTACGAGCAGTACTTC
CDR3 protein: CASSLGQGPSYEQYF
J gene: TRBJ2-7
V gene: TRBV4-3
clone size: -
CDR3 length: 15
D gene: TRBD1

CDR3 DNA: TGTGCCAGCAGTCCTCGGACAGCGGCCACCGGGGAGCTGTTTTTT
CDR3 protein: CASSPRTAATGELFF
J gene: TRBJ2-2
V gene: TRBV6-5
clone size: -
CDR3 length: 15
D gene: -

CDR3 DNA: TGTGCCAGTAGTAGCCTGGGGGGCACTGAAGCTTTCTTT
CDR3 protein: CASSSLGGTEAFF
J gene: TRBJ1-1
V gene: TRBV19
clone size: -
CDR3 length: 13
D gene: -

CDR3 DNA: TGCGCCAGCAGCGAGAACAGGGGGGGGTACAATGAGCAGTTCTTC
CDR3 protein: CASSENRGGYNEQFF
J gene: TRBJ2-1
V gene: TRBV4-3
clone size: -
CDR3 length: 15
D gene: -

CDR3 DNA: TGTGCCAGCAGTTCAACTATGAATGGTCAGCCCCAGCATTTT
CDR3 protein: CASSSTMNGQPQHF
J gene: TRBJ1-5
V gene: TRBV6-2/TRBV6-3
clone size: -
CDR3 length: 14
D gene: -

CDR3 DNA: TGTGCCAGCACCCAAGGGAGACTCTCGGTAGATACGCAGTATTTT
CDR3 protein: CASTQGRLSVDTQYF
J gene: TRBJ2-3
V gene: TRBV9
clone size: -
CDR3 length: 15
D gene: -

CDR3 DNA: TGCGCCAGCAGCTTGGTGAGAGGGTTATCCAATGAGCAGTTCTTC
CDR3 protein: CASSLVRGLSNEQFF
J gene: TRBJ2-1
V gene: TRBV5-1
clone size: -
CDR3 length: 15
D gene: -

CDR3 DNA: TGTGCCAGCTCACCACCGGTGGCTCAGGGTGATAATTCACCCCTCCACTTT
CDR3 protein: CASSPPVAQGDNSPLHF
J gene: TRBJ1-6
V gene: TRBV18
clone size: -
CDR3 length: 17
D gene: -

CDR3 DNA: TGTGCCAGCAGTTATAATAGCAATCAGCCCCAGCATTTT
CDR3 protein: CASSYNSNQPQHF
J gene: TRBJ1-5
V gene: TRBV6-2/TRBV6-3
clone size: -
CDR3 length: 13
D gene: -

CDR3 DNA: TGCGCCAGCAGCCAAGATTGGGGCAGGGTAGTCACTGGGGCCAACGTCCTGACTTTC
CDR3 protein: CASSQDWGRVVTGANVLTF
J gene: TRBJ2-6
V gene: TRBV4-3
clone size: -
CDR3 length: 19
D gene: -

CDR3 DNA: TGTGCCAGCAGCACTGGACAGGGGAGAGCTACATGGGAAGCTTTCTTT
CDR3 protein: CASSTGQGRATWEAFF
J gene: TRBJ1-1
V gene: TRBV7-2
clone size: -
CDR3 length: 16
D gene: TRBD1

CDR3 DNA: TGTGCCAGTTCCCGGGACTGGGGAAACACCATATATTTT
CDR3 protein: CASSRDWGNTIYF
J gene: TRBJ1-3
V gene: TRBV19
clone size: -
CDR3 length: 13
D gene: -

CDR3 DNA: TGTGCCAGAGGGTACGGAGCCCGAATTAACAAATATAATTCACCCCTCCACTTT
CDR3 protein: CARGYGARINKYNSPLHF
J gene: TRBJ1-6
V gene: TRBV10-3
clone size: -
CDR3 length: 18
D gene: -

CDR3 DNA: TGTGCCACCAGTGCCCCGACAGGGGAAGCTTTCTTT
CDR3 protein: CATSAPTGEAFF
J gene: TRBJ1-1
V gene: TRBV24-1
clone size: -
CDR3 length: 12
D gene: TRBD1

CDR3 DNA: TGTGCCAGCAGCCCTAGCGGGACTTACGAGCAGTACTTC
CDR3 protein: CASSPSGTYEQYF
J gene: TRBJ2-7
V gene: TRBV7-2
clone size: -
CDR3 length: 13
D gene: TRBD2

CDR3 DNA: TGTGCCAGCAACCTAGCGGGAGGGCCAGGCGAGCAGTACTTC
CDR3 protein: CASNLAGGPGEQYF
J gene: TRBJ2-7
V gene: TRBV11-2
clone size: -
CDR3 length: 14
D gene: TRBD2

CDR3 DNA: TGCGCCAGCCAGTTTAACGGGGATAATGAAAAACTGTTTTTT
CDR3 protein: CASQFNGDNEKLFF
J gene: TRBJ1-4
V gene: TRBV5-1
clone size: -
CDR3 length: 14
D gene: -

CDR3 DNA: TGTGCCAGCAGTCTTCAGGGTAAATGGGACTATGGCTACACCTTC
CDR3 protein: CASSLQGKWDYGYTF
J gene: TRBJ1-2
V gene: TRBV27
clone size: -
CDR3 length: 15
D gene: -

CDR3 DNA: TGTGCCAGCAGCCAGGAGTACAGGGGTTCCCTGGGGGGGCCCCAGCATTTT
CDR3 protein: CASSQEYRGSLGGPQHF
J gene: TRBJ1-5
V gene: TRBV4-2
clone size: once
CDR3 length: 17
D gene: TRBD1

CDR3 DNA: TGTGCCAGCAGCCAAAGTCGCGGGGGAGCCAAAAACATTCAGTACTTC
CDR3 protein: CASSQSRGGAKNIQYF
J gene: TRBJ2-4
V gene: TRBV14
clone size: -
CDR3 length: 16
D gene: TRBD2

CDR3 DNA: TGTGCCAGCAGTTTAGGGAGGACTGAAGCTTTCTTT
CDR3 protein: CASSLGRTEAFF
J gene: TRBJ1-1
V gene: TRBV12-3/TRBV12-4
clone size: few
CDR3 length: 12
D gene: -

CDR3 DNA: TGTGCCAGCAGCCAAAGGGGTTCGGGAGCCCAGTTCTTC
CDR3 protein: CASSQRGSGAQFF
J gene: TRBJ2-1
V gene: TRBV3-1/TRBV3-2
clone size: -
CDR3 length: 13
D gene: -

CDR3 DNA: TGTGCCAGCTCACCAATAGACAGGGGACCCTACGAGCAGTACTTC
CDR3 protein: CASSPIDRGPYEQYF
J gene: TRBJ2-7
V gene: TRBV18
clone size: -
CDR3 length: 15
D gene: TRBD1

CDR3 DNA: TGTGCCAGCAGTTTAGCAGGGAGGACTGAAGCTTTCTTT
CDR3 protein: CASSLAGRTEAFF
J gene: TRBJ1-1
V gene: TRBV12-3/TRBV12-4
clone size: -
CDR3 length: 13
D gene: -

CDR3 DNA: TGCGCCAGCAGCCCGGGAGGCGAGGGCCGCGCAGATACGCAGTATTTT
CDR3 protein: CASSPGGEGRADTQYF
J gene: TRBJ2-3
V gene: TRBV4-1
clone size: -
CDR3 length: 16
D gene: TRBD2